This record covers a single T cell receptor beta chain. Its specificity is not known. This record belongs to a study of cytomegalovirus exposure and HLA in healthy donors. Whole-study findings and limits: The study had only CMV serostatus as immune exposure information.

Both 60 Vbeta primers and 13 Jbeta primers went into the PCR. Authors' processing steps: Counted up in a later analysis, unique TCR beta chains came to about 80 million, with around 10 million shared. Profiled with immunoSEQ multiplex PCR; TCRdb holds only in-frame clones, not every one. V and J calls plus clone size are reproduced from that table; the DNA served to infer D and trimming. This table has approximately 150,000 clones, 75% to 90% appearing once. Looked up from germline, CDR1 is SNHLY and CDR2 is FYNNEI. The V and J ends lost 2 bases and 0 bases respectively, with 11 bases between them. CDR3 length: 16 residues.

Material for sequencing was PBMCs. This TCR was sampled from a woman younger than 45 in good health and CMV-seronegative. The rearrangement uses TRBV2 and TRBJ2-4; D ambiguous. CDR3 bases: TGTGCCAGCAGTGAAATCAGGCAGCTAGCCAAAAACATTCAGTACTTC. Protein: CASSEIRQLAKNIQYF.